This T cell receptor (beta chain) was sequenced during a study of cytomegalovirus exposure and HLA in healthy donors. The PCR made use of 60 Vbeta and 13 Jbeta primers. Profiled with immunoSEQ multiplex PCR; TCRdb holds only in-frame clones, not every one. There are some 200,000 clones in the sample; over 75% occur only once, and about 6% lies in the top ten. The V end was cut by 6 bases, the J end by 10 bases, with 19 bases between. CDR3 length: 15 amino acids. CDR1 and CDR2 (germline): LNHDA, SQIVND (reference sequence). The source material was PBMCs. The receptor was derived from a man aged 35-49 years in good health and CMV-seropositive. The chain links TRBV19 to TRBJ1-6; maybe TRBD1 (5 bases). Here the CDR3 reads CASRSPGYPESPLHF. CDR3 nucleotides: TGTGCCAGTAGATCTCCAGGGTACCCCGAGTCACCCCTCCACTTT.